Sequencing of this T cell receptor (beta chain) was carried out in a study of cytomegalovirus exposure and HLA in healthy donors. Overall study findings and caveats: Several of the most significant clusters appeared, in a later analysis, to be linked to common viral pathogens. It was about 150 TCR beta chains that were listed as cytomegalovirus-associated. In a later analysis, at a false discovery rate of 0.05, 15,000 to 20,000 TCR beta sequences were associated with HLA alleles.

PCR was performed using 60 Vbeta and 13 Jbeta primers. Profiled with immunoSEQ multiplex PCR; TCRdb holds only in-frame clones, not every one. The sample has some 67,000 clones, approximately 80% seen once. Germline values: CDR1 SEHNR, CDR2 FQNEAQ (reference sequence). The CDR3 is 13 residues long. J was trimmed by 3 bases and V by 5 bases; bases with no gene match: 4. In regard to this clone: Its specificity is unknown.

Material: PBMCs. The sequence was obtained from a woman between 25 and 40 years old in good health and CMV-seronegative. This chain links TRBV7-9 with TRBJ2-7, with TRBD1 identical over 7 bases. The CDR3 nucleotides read TGTGCCAGCAGCCCCGGGACAGTCTACGAGCAGTACTTC. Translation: CASSPGTVYEQYF.